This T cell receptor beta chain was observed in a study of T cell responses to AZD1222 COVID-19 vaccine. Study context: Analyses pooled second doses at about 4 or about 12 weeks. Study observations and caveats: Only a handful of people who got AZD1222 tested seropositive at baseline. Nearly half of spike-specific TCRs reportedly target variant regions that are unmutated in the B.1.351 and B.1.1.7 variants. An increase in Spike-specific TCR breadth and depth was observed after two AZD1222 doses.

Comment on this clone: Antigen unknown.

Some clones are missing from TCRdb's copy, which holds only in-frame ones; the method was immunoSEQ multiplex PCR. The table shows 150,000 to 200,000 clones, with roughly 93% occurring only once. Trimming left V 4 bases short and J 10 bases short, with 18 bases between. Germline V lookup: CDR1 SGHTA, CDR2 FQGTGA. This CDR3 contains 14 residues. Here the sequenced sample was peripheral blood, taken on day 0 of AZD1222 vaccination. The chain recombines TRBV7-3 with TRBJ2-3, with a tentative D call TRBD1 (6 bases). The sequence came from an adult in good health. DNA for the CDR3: TGTGCCAGCAGCTCGGACAGTATCGGTAGTGCGCAGTATTTT. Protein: CASSSDSIGSAQYF.